These T cell receptor beta chains were read from a single sample in a study of shared clonotypes between healthy human individuals. The protocol was immunoSEQ multiplex PCR, while the TCRdb copy is restricted to in-frame clones and leaves out a portion. The table includes about 1.1 million clones, 77% detected once. Sequencing used memory CD4+ T cells from PBMCs. The receptors stem from a young man in good health. Some clones in this sample may be carry-over from other donors' samples. Both conserved end residues are part of each CDR3. Fields, in order: V gene, clone size, D gene, J gene, CDR3 protein, CDR3 DNA. D genes are given only for firm matches. Rows may omit the clone size; those that give it use once, few, many or a size class.

v_call: TRBV5-1; clone_size: .; d_call: TRBD1; j_call: TRBJ2-7; cdr3_aa: CASSYLGQVYEQYF; cdr3_nt: TGCGCCAGCAGCTACCTGGGACAGGTCTACGAGCAGTACTTC
v_call: TRBV28; clone_size: many; d_call: .; j_call: TRBJ1-2; cdr3_aa: CASRFRGLLGYTF; cdr3_nt: TGTGCCAGCAGATTCCGGGGGCTTCTTGGCTACACCTTC
v_call: TRBV7-6; clone_size: .; d_call: .; j_call: TRBJ1-3; cdr3_aa: CASSFTTGTQGGNTIYF; cdr3_nt: TGTGCCAGCAGCTTTACCACCGGGACCCAGGGAGGAAACACCATATATTTT
v_call: TRBV5-1; clone_size: .; d_call: .; j_call: TRBJ2-2; cdr3_aa: CASSLWLATGELFF; cdr3_nt: TGCGCCAGCAGCCTCTGGTTGGCCACCGGGGAGCTGTTTTTT
v_call: TRBV25-1; clone_size: .; d_call: TRBD1; j_call: TRBJ2-3; cdr3_aa: CASSDATGTGGTDTQYF; cdr3_nt: TGTGCCAGCAGTGACGCTACCGGGACAGGGGGCACAGATACGCAGTATTTT
v_call: TRBV11-1; clone_size: .; d_call: .; j_call: TRBJ1-2; cdr3_aa: CASSQEGYGYTF; cdr3_nt: TGTGCCAGCAGCCAAGAAGGATATGGCTACACCTTC
v_call: TRBV5-1; clone_size: .; d_call: .; j_call: TRBJ2-1; cdr3_aa: CASSFEGEYNEQFF; cdr3_nt: TGCGCCAGCAGCTTTGAGGGCGAGTACAATGAGCAGTTCTTC
v_call: TRBV5-4; clone_size: .; d_call: .; j_call: TRBJ2-7; cdr3_aa: CASSLFSYEQYF; cdr3_nt: TGTGCCAGCAGCTTGTTTTCGTACGAGCAGTACTTC
v_call: TRBV7-3; clone_size: many; d_call: .; j_call: TRBJ2-3; cdr3_aa: CASSLAGLLADTQYF; cdr3_nt: TGTGCCAGCAGCTTAGCGGGGCTACTCGCAGATACGCAGTATTTT
v_call: TRBV5-1; clone_size: .; d_call: .; j_call: TRBJ1-1; cdr3_aa: CASSLAGSTEAFF; cdr3_nt: TGCGCCAGCAGCTTGGCAGGATCCACTGAAGCTTTCTTT
v_call: TRBV28; clone_size: .; d_call: TRBD1; j_call: TRBJ2-7; cdr3_aa: CASSLYQGAGEQYF; cdr3_nt: TGTGCCAGCAGTTTATACCAGGGGGCAGGGGAGCAGTACTTC
v_call: TRBV18; clone_size: .; d_call: .; j_call: TRBJ1-1; cdr3_aa: CASNPPSGMNTEAFF; cdr3_nt: TGTGCCAGCAACCCCCCCAGCGGGATGAACACTGAAGCTTTCTTT
v_call: TRBV9; clone_size: .; d_call: .; j_call: TRBJ2-7; cdr3_aa: CASSPLEWGYEQYF; cdr3_nt: TGTGCCAGCAGCCCCCTCGAGTGGGGCTACGAGCAGTACTTC
v_call: TRBV5-4; clone_size: .; d_call: TRBD2; j_call: TRBJ2-5; cdr3_aa: CASSPSLAGTWETQYF; cdr3_nt: TGTGCCAGCAGCCCATCACTAGCGGGAACTTGGGAGACCCAGTACTTC
v_call: TRBV5-1; clone_size: .; d_call: .; j_call: TRBJ2-1; cdr3_aa: CASSLAPQTNNEQFF; cdr3_nt: TGCGCCAGCTCCCTTGCCCCACAAACTAACAATGAGCAGTTCTTC
v_call: TRBV15; clone_size: .; d_call: .; j_call: TRBJ2-5; cdr3_aa: CATSPQGGSVVVTQYF; cdr3_nt: TGTGCCACCAGCCCCCAAGGTGGTAGTGTGGTTGTGACCCAGTACTTC
v_call: TRBV6-5; clone_size: .; d_call: TRBD1; j_call: TRBJ1-5; cdr3_aa: CASSSTGTGKDQPQHF; cdr3_nt: TGTGCCAGCAGTTCCACGGGGACAGGGAAGGATCAGCCCCAGCATTTT
v_call: TRBV28; clone_size: .; d_call: .; j_call: TRBJ2-3; cdr3_aa: CASSHRLFVNTQYF; cdr3_nt: TGTGCCAGCAGTCACCGCCTTTTTGTGAATACGCAGTATTTT
v_call: TRBV11-2; clone_size: few; d_call: .; j_call: TRBJ1-2; cdr3_aa: CASSLGGIYGYTF; cdr3_nt: TGTGCCAGCAGCTTAGGCGGGATCTATGGCTACACCTTC
v_call: TRBV6-5; clone_size: .; d_call: TRBD1; j_call: TRBJ2-1; cdr3_aa: CASSPKATGANEQFF; cdr3_nt: TGTGCCAGCTCTCCGAAGGCAACAGGGGCCAATGAGCAGTTCTTC
v_call: TRBV5-1; clone_size: .; d_call: .; j_call: TRBJ1-1; cdr3_aa: CASSRDTQMNTEAFF; cdr3_nt: TGCGCCAGCAGCCGGGACACTCAGATGAACACTGAAGCTTTCTTT
v_call: TRBV27; clone_size: .; d_call: .; j_call: TRBJ2-1; cdr3_aa: CASRQGSYNEQFF; cdr3_nt: TGTGCCAGCCGGCAGGGCTCCTACAATGAGCAGTTCTTC
v_call: TRBV11-3; clone_size: few; d_call: .; j_call: TRBJ2-1; cdr3_aa: CASSLVANGEQFF; cdr3_nt: TGTGCCAGCAGCTTAGTTGCTAACGGTGAGCAGTTCTTC
v_call: TRBV7-6; clone_size: few; d_call: .; j_call: TRBJ1-5; cdr3_aa: CASSLALSQPQHF; cdr3_nt: TGTGCCAGCAGCTTAGCTTTAAGTCAGCCCCAGCATTTT
v_call: TRBV6-6; clone_size: .; d_call: TRBD2; j_call: TRBJ2-7; cdr3_aa: CASSYTSGSSYEQYF; cdr3_nt: TGTGCCAGCAGCTACACTAGCGGGAGCTCCTACGAGCAGTACTTC
v_call: TRBV19; clone_size: .; d_call: .; j_call: TRBJ2-1; cdr3_aa: CASQAGSYNEQFF; cdr3_nt: TGTGCCAGTCAGGCAGGGTCCTACAATGAGCAGTTCTTC
v_call: TRBV19; clone_size: many; d_call: .; j_call: TRBJ2-7; cdr3_aa: CASSAGTPKNTYEQYF; cdr3_nt: TGTGCCAGTAGTGCGGGAACACCCAAAAACACCTACGAGCAGTACTTC
v_call: TRBV6-6; clone_size: .; d_call: TRBD2; j_call: TRBJ2-7; cdr3_aa: CASRPGLAGLHEQYF; cdr3_nt: TGTGCCAGCAGACCCGGACTAGCGGGATTGCACGAGCAGTACTTC
v_call: TRBV27; clone_size: few; d_call: TRBD1; j_call: TRBJ1-1; cdr3_aa: CASSLRGGVTEAFF; cdr3_nt: TGTGCCAGCAGTTTACGAGGGGGCGTCACTGAAGCTTTCTTT
v_call: TRBV2; clone_size: .; d_call: TRBD1; j_call: TRBJ1-2; cdr3_aa: CATGTAYGYTF; cdr3_nt: TGTGCCACCGGGACAGCCTATGGCTACACCTTC
v_call: TRBV5-4; clone_size: .; d_call: .; j_call: TRBJ1-4; cdr3_aa: CASSLGPQGEKLFF; cdr3_nt: TGTGCCAGCAGCTTGGGCCCCCAGGGTGAAAAACTGTTTTTT
v_call: TRBV29-1; clone_size: few; d_call: TRBD1; j_call: TRBJ1-1; cdr3_aa: CSSEGTGGTEAFF; cdr3_nt: TGCAGCTCTGAAGGGACAGGGGGCACTGAAGCTTTCTTT
v_call: TRBV4-1; clone_size: .; d_call: TRBD2; j_call: TRBJ2-2; cdr3_aa: CASSPGRGRDTGELFF; cdr3_nt: TGCGCCAGCAGCCCAGGACGTGGGAGGGACACCGGGGAGCTGTTTTTT
v_call: TRBV5-6; clone_size: .; d_call: TRBD1; j_call: TRBJ1-1; cdr3_aa: CASSTTGGTEAFF; cdr3_nt: TGTGCCAGCAGCACCACAGGGGGCACTGAAGCTTTCTTT
v_call: TRBV4-1; clone_size: .; d_call: .; j_call: TRBJ1-3; cdr3_aa: CASSYPDWSSGNTIYF; cdr3_nt: TGCGCCAGCAGCTATCCGGACTGGAGCTCTGGAAACACCATATATTTT
v_call: TRBV14; clone_size: .; d_call: .; j_call: TRBJ2-7; cdr3_aa: CASSQGNYYEQYF; cdr3_nt: TGTGCCAGCAGCCAAGGCAACTACTACGAGCAGTACTTC
v_call: TRBV2; clone_size: .; d_call: TRBD2; j_call: TRBJ2-7; cdr3_aa: CASSVGELASEQYF; cdr3_nt: TGTGCCAGCAGTGTCGGTGAACTAGCGAGCGAGCAGTACTTC
v_call: TRBV6-1; clone_size: .; d_call: .; j_call: TRBJ2-7; cdr3_aa: CASSERARGYEQYF; cdr3_nt: TGTGCCAGCAGTGAAAGGGCTCGCGGATACGAGCAGTACTTC
v_call: TRBV4-1; clone_size: few; d_call: .; j_call: TRBJ2-1; cdr3_aa: CASSHLWQGDEQFF; cdr3_nt: TGCGCCAGCAGCCATCTGTGGCAGGGTGACGAGCAGTTCTTC
v_call: TRBV10-3; clone_size: .; d_call: TRBD1; j_call: TRBJ1-2; cdr3_aa: CAISEEGQGNYGYTF; cdr3_nt: TGTGCCATCAGTGAAGAGGGACAGGGAAACTATGGCTACACCTTC